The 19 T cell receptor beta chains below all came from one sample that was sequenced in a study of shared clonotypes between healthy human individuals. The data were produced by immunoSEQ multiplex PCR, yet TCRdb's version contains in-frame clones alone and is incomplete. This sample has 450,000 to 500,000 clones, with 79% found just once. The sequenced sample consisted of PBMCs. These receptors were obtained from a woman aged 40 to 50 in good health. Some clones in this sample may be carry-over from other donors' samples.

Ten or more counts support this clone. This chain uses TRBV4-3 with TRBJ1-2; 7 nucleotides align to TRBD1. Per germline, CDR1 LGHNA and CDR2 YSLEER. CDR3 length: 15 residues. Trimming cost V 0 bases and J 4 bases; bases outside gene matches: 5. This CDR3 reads CASSQERTGVYGYTF. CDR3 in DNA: TGCGCCAGCAGCCAAGAGAGGACAGGAGTCTATGGCTACACCTTC.

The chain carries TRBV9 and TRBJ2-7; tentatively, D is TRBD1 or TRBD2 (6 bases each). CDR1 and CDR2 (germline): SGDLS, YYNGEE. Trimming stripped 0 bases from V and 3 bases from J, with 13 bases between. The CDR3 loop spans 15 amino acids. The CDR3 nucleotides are TGTGCCAGCAGCGTAGCGGGGGCCACCAACTACGAGCAGTACTTC. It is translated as CASSVAGATNYEQYF.

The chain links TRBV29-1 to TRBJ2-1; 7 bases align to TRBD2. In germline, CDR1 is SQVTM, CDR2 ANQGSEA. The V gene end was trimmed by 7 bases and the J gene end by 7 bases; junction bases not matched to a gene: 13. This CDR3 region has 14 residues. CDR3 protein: CSASTGGALNEQFF. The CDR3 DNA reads TGCAGCGCATCTACGGGAGGTGCTTTAAATGAGCAGTTCTTC.

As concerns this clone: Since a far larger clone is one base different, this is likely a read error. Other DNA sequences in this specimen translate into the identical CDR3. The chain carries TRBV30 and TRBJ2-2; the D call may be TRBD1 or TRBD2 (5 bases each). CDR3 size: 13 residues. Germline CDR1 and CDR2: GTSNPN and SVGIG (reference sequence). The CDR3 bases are TGTGCCTGGAGTATCAGGGAAGTGGGGGAGCTGTTTTTC. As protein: CAWSIREVGELFF.

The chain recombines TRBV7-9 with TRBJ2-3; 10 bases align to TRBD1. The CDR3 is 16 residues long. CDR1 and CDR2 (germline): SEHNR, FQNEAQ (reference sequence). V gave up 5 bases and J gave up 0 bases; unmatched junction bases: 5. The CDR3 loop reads CASSVGTGASTDTQYF. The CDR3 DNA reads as TGTGCCAGCAGCGTCGGGACAGGGGCTAGCACAGATACGCAGTATTTT.

DNA for the CDR3: TGCGCCAGCAGCTTCTCAGGTATTACTGAGCAGTTCTTC. Encoded protein: CASSFSGITEQFF. V and J are TRBV5-1 and TRBJ2-1; the D is unclear. Germline CDR1 reads SGHRS; CDR2 reads YFSETQ. The CDR3 contains 13 residues. V was trimmed by 2 bases and J by 9 bases, leaving 12 bases between them. Complete variable domain (other parts from reference TRBV5-1 and TRBJ2-1): KAGVTQTPRYLIKTRGQQVTLSCSPISGHRSVSWYQQTPGQGLQFLFEYFSETQRNKGNFPGRFSGRQFSNSRSEMNVSTLELGDSALYLCASSFSGITEQFFGPGTRLTVL.

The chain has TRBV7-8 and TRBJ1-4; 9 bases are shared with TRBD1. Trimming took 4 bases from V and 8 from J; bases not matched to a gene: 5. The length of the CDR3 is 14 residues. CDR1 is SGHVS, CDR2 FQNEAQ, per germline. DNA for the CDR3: TGTGCCAGCAGCTCAGCCGGGACAGGGGAAAAACTGTTTTTT. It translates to CASSSAGTGEKLFF.

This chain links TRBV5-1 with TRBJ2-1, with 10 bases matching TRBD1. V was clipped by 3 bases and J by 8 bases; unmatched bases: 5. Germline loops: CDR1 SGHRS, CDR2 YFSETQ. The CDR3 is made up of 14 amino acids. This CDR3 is CASSSRQGADEQFF. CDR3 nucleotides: TGCGCCAGCAGCTCCCGACAGGGGGCGGATGAGCAGTTCTTC.

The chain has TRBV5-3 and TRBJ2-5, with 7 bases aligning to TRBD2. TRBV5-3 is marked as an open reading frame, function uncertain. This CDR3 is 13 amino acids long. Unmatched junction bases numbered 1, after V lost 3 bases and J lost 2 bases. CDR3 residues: CARSSAGQETQYF. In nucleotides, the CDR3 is TGTGCCAGAAGCTCAGCGGGGCAAGAGACCCAGTACTTC.

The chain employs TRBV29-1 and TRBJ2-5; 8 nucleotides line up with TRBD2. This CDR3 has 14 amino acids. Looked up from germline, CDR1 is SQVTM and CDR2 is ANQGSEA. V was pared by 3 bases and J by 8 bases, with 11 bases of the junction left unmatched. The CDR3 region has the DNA TGCAGCGTTGATGTAGGCGGGAGGACCGGAACCCAGTACTTC. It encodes CSVDVGGRTGTQYF.

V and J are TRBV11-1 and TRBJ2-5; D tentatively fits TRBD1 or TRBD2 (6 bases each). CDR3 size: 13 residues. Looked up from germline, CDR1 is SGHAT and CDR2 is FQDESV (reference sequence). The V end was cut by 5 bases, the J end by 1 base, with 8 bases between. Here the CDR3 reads CASSGGLQETQYF. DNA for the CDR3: TGTGCCAGCAGCGGGGGGCTCCAAGAGACCCAGTACTTC.

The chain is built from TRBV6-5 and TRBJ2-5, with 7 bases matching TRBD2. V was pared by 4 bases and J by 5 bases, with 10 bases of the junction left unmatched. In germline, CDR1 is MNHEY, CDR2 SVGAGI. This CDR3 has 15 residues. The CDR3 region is CASSSPQAGVETQYF. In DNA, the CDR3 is TGTGCCAGCAGTTCCCCTCAGGCGGGAGTGGAGACCCAGTACTTC.

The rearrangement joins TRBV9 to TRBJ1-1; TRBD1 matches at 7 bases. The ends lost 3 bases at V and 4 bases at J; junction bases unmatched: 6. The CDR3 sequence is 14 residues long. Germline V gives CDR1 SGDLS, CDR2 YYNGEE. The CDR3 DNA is TGTGCCAGCAGCGACCAGACAGGGTTCACTGAAGCTTTCTTT. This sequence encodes CASSDQTGFTEAFF.

The CDR3 sequence is CASSSRGGVEKLFF. The CDR3 DNA reads TGTGCCAGCAGTTCCAGGGGAGGTGTTGAAAAACTGTTTTTT. V gene TRBV27 combines with J gene TRBJ1-4, with D possibly TRBD1 on 6 matching bases. Germline V gene lookup returns CDR1 MNHEY and CDR2 SMNVEV (reference sequence). V lost 4 bases, J lost 7 bases, and 13 bases lay in between. CDR3 length: 14 amino acids.

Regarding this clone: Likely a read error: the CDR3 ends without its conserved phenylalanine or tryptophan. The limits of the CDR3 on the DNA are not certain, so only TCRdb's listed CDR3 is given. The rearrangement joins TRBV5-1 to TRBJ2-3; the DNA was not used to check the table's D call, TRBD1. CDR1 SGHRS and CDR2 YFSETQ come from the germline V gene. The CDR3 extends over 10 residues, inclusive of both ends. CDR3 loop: CASSIVYSRI.

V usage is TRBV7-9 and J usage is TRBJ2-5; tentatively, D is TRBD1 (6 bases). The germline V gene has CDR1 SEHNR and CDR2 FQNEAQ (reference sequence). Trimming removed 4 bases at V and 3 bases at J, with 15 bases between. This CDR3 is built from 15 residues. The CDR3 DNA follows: TGTGCCAGCAGCTCCCTGGGACAACCAAAAGAGACCCAGTACTTC. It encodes CASSSLGQPKETQYF.

The CDR3 loop reads CASDNFAGANVLTF. Written as DNA, the CDR3 is TGTGCCAGTGACAATTTCGCTGGGGCCAACGTCCTGACTTTC. V and J are TRBV5-6 and TRBJ2-6, with no clear D. V dropped 8 bases and J dropped 2 bases, with 11 bases sitting between them. CDR1 and CDR2 (germline): SGHDT, YYEEEE. The CDR3 has 14 amino acids.

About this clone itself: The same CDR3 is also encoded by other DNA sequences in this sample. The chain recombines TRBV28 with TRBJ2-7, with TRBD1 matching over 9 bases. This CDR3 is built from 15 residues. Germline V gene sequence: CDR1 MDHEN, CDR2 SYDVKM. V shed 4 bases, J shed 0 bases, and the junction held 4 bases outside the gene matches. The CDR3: CASSSPGQGSYEQYF. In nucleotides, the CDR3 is TGTGCCAGCAGTTCTCCGGGACAGGGCTCCTACGAGCAGTACTTC.

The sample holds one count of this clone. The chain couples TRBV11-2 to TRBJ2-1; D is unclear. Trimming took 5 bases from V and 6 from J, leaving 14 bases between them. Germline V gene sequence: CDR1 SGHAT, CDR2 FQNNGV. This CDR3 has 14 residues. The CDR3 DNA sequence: TGTGCCAGCAGCCCCTCTTACTCTGCCAATGAGCAGTTCTTC. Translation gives CASSPSYSANEQFF.